The present T cell receptor beta chain was sequenced within a study of low-dose radiotherapy and immunotherapy resistance in tumors. Whole-study context: Participants in Cohort 2 were given 1 Gy per fraction every two weeks, for 13 Gy over 26 weeks.

This clonotype was counted at least ten times. Time point denoted: after trial treatment. Treatment indicated: LDRT plus nivolumab, ipilimumab, low-dose cyclophosphamide and aspirin (RACIN trial). The therapy administered to donors comprised nivolumab, ipilimumab, aspirin, low-dose cyclophosphamide and low-dose radiotherapy. With TRAV- and TRBV-specific primers, first-strand cDNA was made, covering the alpha and beta chains. TCR amplification involved 15 to 20 PCR cycles with a constant-region primer and V-primer adapter. TCRdb independently ran MiXCR on the reads; one entry per CDR3 protein. Of about 84,000 distinct CDR3 sequences listed, over 15% were seen once; the top ten hold less than 1.5%. This clonotype was sampled from a male donor with prostate cancer. The sequences come from PBMCs, collected after low-dose radiotherapy plus immunotherapy.

The CDR3 here is CASGQGTEQFF. CDR3 nucleotide sequence: TGCGCCAGCGGACAGGGAACTGAGCAGTTCTTC. The rearrangement joins TRBV23-1 to TRBJ2-1; 8 bases map to TRBD1. TRBV23-1 is an ORF, with its function uncertain. The CDR3 runs 11 residues. Germline trimming cut 8 bases from V and 9 bases from J; bases unmatched to any gene: 3.